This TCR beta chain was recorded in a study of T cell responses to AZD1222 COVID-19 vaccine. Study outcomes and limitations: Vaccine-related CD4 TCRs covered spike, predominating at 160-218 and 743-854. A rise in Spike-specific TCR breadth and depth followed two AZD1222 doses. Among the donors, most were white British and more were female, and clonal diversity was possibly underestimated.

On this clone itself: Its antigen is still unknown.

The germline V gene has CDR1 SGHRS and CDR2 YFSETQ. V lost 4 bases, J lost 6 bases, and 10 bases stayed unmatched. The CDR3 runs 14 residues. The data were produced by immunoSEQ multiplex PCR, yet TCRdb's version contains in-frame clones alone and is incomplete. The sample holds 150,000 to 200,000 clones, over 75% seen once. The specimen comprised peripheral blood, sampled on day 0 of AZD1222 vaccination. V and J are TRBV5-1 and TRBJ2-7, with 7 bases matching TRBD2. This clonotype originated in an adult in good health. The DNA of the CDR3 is TGCGCCAGCAGCCCGAACCCCGGGGGGAGCGAGCAGTACTTC. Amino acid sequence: CASSPNPGGSEQYF.